The present TCR beta chain was sequenced within a study of identical twins. A universal primer site arose from template switching, and cDNA bore unique molecular identifiers. TCRdb itself ran the 5' RACE reads through MiXCR, one entry per CDR3 protein. The sample gives approximately 530,000 distinct CDR3 sequences, around 24% of which show up once; around 0.47% is in the top ten. Of note for this clonotype: The antigen is not known.

The CDR3 spans 15 residues. Germline trimming cut 5 bases from V and 8 bases from J; bases unmatched to any gene: 10. Regarding the study as a whole: Twins' surplus sharing was weaker for beta out-of-frame sequences. Insertion counts were lower in abundant cord blood beta clonotypes, a trend that memory repertoires did not show.

Another study also made use of these data, one on yellow fever vaccine responses in identical twins. That work adds: Reportedly, twins showed a vaccine T cell response that looked partly convergent and partly personalized.

This receptor was obtained from a woman younger than 30 in good health. The chain employs TRBV12-3 or TRBV12-4 and TRBJ1-3; 9 bases are shared with TRBD1. Sequenced: CD4+ T cells sorted from blood. CDR3 protein: CASSHRDRDFDTIYF. CDR3 coding DNA: TGTGCCAGCAGTCACCGGGACAGGGACTTCGACACCATATATTTT.